A selection of T cell receptor beta chains follows, all from one sample in a study of T cells after yellow fever vaccination. TCRdb re-called the 5' RACE reads through MiXCR, storing one row per CDR3 protein. The table records hundreds of thousands of distinct CDR3 sequences, roughly 3.5% of them present only once. The specimen comprised PBMCs, sampled on the day of the yellow fever booster vaccination. Receptors originate from a man between 18 and 29 years old who received the YFV17D yellow fever vaccine. The CDR3 runs from the conserved cysteine through the conserved F or W. Fields, in order: J gene, V gene, clone size, D gene, CDR3 protein, CDR3 DNA. D genes are given only for firm matches. Expanded clones are given a class, and other clones once, few, many or no size at all.

>TRBJ1-1|TRBV10-3|few|TRBD1
CAISQRQGTTFF
TGTGCCATCAGTCAAAGACAGGGGACGACTTTCTTT
>TRBJ1-5|TRBV7-2|few|.
CASSLPSQPQHF
TGTGCCAGCAGCTTACCGTCCCAGCCCCAGCATTTT
>TRBJ2-1|TRBV7-3|many|TRBD2
CASGRLAGGNEQFF
TGTGCCAGCGGGCGACTAGCAGGAGGGAATGAGCAGTTCTTC
>TRBJ2-1|TRBV27|many|.
CASSNHPLSSYNEQFF
TGTGCCAGCAGTAACCACCCCCTTAGCTCCTACAATGAGCAGTTCTTC
>TRBJ1-2|TRBV6-5|.|.
CASSRSHPTNYGYTF
TGTGCCAGCAGCCGGAGCCATCCTACTAACTATGGCTACACCTTC
>TRBJ2-3|TRBV7-2|many|TRBD2
CASSLARFGGGARTDTQYF
TGTGCCAGCAGCTTAGCGAGATTCGGCGGGGGGGCTCGCACAGATACGCAGTATTTT
>TRBJ2-2|TRBV7-2|.|TRBD2
CASRLLAGDTGELFF
TGTGCCAGCAGGTTACTAGCGGGGGACACCGGGGAGCTGTTTTTT
>TRBJ2-1|TRBV20-1|few|.
CSARDRSAANEQFF
TGCAGTGCTAGAGACCGGTCCGCGGCGAATGAGCAGTTCTTC
>TRBJ1-3|TRBV6-1|many|.
CASSDQPGLGNTIYF
TGTGCCAGCAGTGATCAGCCCGGGCTCGGAAACACCATATATTTT
>TRBJ2-1|TRBV18|many|TRBD2
CASSRGTSGDNEQFF
TGTGCCAGCTCACGTGGGACTAGCGGGGACAATGAGCAGTTCTTC
>TRBJ1-5|TRBV18|many|.
CASSPPGGMPQHF
TGTGCCAGCTCACCACCCGGGGGTATGCCCCAGCATTTT
>TRBJ2-6|TRBV11-3|few|.
CASSLDRETSSPGANVLTF
TGTGCCAGCAGCTTAGATCGGGAGACAAGTTCCCCTGGGGCCAACGTCCTGACTTTC
>TRBJ1-5|TRBV19|.|.
CASSTRQGGQPQHF
TGTGCCAGTAGTACCCGCCAGGGTGGTCAGCCCCAGCATTTT
>TRBJ1-2|TRBV5-5|.|.
CASTSWGSGGYTF
TGTGCCAGCACCTCATGGGGGTCCGGTGGCTACACCTTC
>TRBJ2-2|TRBV9|many|.
CASSQTGLNTGELFF
TGTGCCAGCAGCCAAACAGGGCTGAACACCGGGGAGCTGTTTTTT
>TRBJ2-6|TRBV5-1|.|TRBD1
CASSPRAQGVLGANVLTF
TGCGCCAGCAGCCCCCGTGCACAGGGGGTTCTTGGGGCCAACGTCCTGACTTTC
>TRBJ2-3|TRBV10-2|many|.
CASLLLRGGTDTQYF
TGCGCCAGCCTGCTCCTCCGCGGCGGCACAGATACGCAGTATTTT
>TRBJ2-2|TRBV14|many|.
CASSQRGPLVQNTGELFF
TGTGCCAGCAGCCAAAGGGGCCCACTTGTCCAGAACACCGGGGAGCTGTTTTTT
>TRBJ1-3|TRBV6-5|many|.
CASSYSFPRHKEAGNTIYF
TGTGCCAGCAGTTACTCGTTCCCCCGGCACAAGGAGGCTGGAAACACCATATATTTT
>TRBJ1-4|TRBV5-1|.|TRBD1
CASSPDRVDEKLFF
TGCGCCAGCAGCCCCGACAGGGTTGATGAAAAACTGTTTTTT
>TRBJ1-2|TRBV20-1|.|TRBD1
CRGQSNYGYTF
TGCAGGGGACAGTCTAACTATGGCTACACCTTC
>TRBJ2-7|TRBV5-1|many|.
CASRVGAPYEQYF
TGCGCCAGCAGGGTGGGTGCACCCTACGAGCAGTACTTC
>TRBJ2-3|TRBV7-6|.|TRBD2
CASSLPWTSGTTRRTQYF
TGTGCCAGCAGCTTACCGTGGACTAGCGGGACTACCAGGAGAACGCAGTATTTT
>TRBJ2-6|TRBV12-3/TRBV12-4|many|.
CASSSHSSGANVLTF
TGTGCCAGCAGTTCCCATAGCTCTGGGGCCAACGTCCTGACTTTC
>TRBJ1-1|TRBV10-1|many|.
CASSPQTNTEAFF
TGCGCCAGCAGCCCGCAAACGAACACTGAAGCTTTCTTT
>TRBJ2-5|TRBV9|.|TRBD1
CASSSPGRADRPRLETEYF
TGTGCCAGCAGCTCCCCAGGTAGGGCGGACAGGCCGAGGTTGGAGACCGAGTACTTC
>TRBJ1-1|TRBV7-2|many|.
CASSLLQGGDTEAFF
TGTGCCAGCAGCTTATTACAGGGCGGAGACACTGAAGCTTTCTTT
>TRBJ1-1|TRBV4-2|.|.
CASSEEDGGGRTEAFF
TGTGCCAGCAGCGAAGAGGATGGGGGCGGACGGACTGAAGCTTTCTTT
>TRBJ1-4|TRBV2|many|.
CASRREYDEKLFF
TGTGCCAGCAGACGGGAGTACGATGAAAAACTGTTTTTT
>TRBJ1-2|TRBV5-8|.|.
CASSLGQGRGSSGYTF
TGTGCCAGCAGCTTGGGGCAGGGGCGAGGTTCTAGTGGCTACACCTTC
>TRBJ2-5|TRBV7-3|many|.
CASSYSREETQYF
TGTGCCAGCAGCTACAGCAGGGAAGAGACCCAGTACTTC
>TRBJ2-7|TRBV27|many|.
CASSYRFSYEQYF
TGTGCCAGCAGTTATAGGTTCTCCTACGAGCAGTACTTC
>TRBJ1-1|TRBV20-1|many|.
CSGRDGGQWTEAFF
TGCAGTGGCAGGGACGGCGGCCAATGGACTGAAGCTTTCTTT
>TRBJ1-6|TRBV5-1|few|.
CASSLGPLASGDSPLHF
TGCGCCAGCAGCTTGGGTCCTCTGGCTTCCGGGGATTCACCCCTCCACTTT
>TRBJ2-3|TRBV7-8|.|TRBD2
CASSPRGAGGPADTQYF
TGTGCCAGCAGCCCCAGGGGAGCGGGGGGGCCCGCAGATACGCAGTATTTT
>TRBJ2-5|TRBV5-4|many|.
CASSTQDSGETQYF
TGTGCCAGCAGTACCCAGGACAGCGGAGAGACCCAGTACTTC
>TRBJ2-1|TRBV29-1|.|.
CSVKGVGRGSYNEQFF
TGCAGCGTTAAAGGCGTAGGACGGGGCTCCTACAATGAGCAGTTCTTC
>TRBJ2-3|TRBV15|.|.
CATSRDRTGTDTQYF
TGTGCCACCAGCAGAGATAGAACAGGGACAGATACGCAGTATTTT
>TRBJ2-5|TRBV6-2/TRBV6-3|.|TRBD2
CASGRRGAWETQYF
TGTGCCAGCGGTAGGCGGGGGGCCTGGGAGACCCAGTACTTC
>TRBJ2-7|TRBV7-8|many|.
CASSLGTSLTYEQYF
TGTGCCAGCAGCTTGGGTACGAGCTTAACCTACGAGCAGTACTTC
>TRBJ2-6|TRBV6-2/TRBV6-3|many|.
CASSTSSGLSSSGANVLTF
TGTGCCAGCAGTACCTCCTCGGGTTTGTCCTCCTCTGGGGCCAACGTCCTGACTTTC
>TRBJ1-1|TRBV5-5|.|TRBD1
CASSFRTGGNVEAFF
TGTGCCAGCAGCTTTCGGACAGGGGGTAACGTCGAGGCTTTCTTT
>TRBJ2-3|TRBV4-2|few|.
CASSQGALGTDTQYF
TGTGCCAGCAGCCAAGGGGCTCTGGGCACAGATACGCAGTATTTT
>TRBJ1-2|TRBV7-6|.|.
CASSFTEGNGYTF
TGTGCCAGCAGCTTCACAGAGGGAAATGGCTACACCTTC
>TRBJ2-7|TRBV7-2|many|.
CASWGTGARQQYF
TGTGCCAGCTGGGGAACAGGCGCCAGACAGCAGTACTTC
>TRBJ2-7|TRBV4-1|few|.
CASSHNTVSGYEQYF
TGCGCCAGCAGCCACAATACAGTCTCCGGCTACGAGCAGTACTTC
>TRBJ2-3|TRBV5-1|.|TRBD2
CASGTSADTQYF
TGCGCCAGCGGGACTAGCGCAGATACGCAGTATTTT